This T cell receptor (beta chain) was identified during a study of glioma-infiltrating T cells after dendritic cell vaccination. Germline CDR1 and CDR2: SGDLS and YYNGEE. V was clipped by 4 bases and J by 8 bases, with 13 bases between them. CDR3 length equals 14 residues. Blood PBMC samples: pre-vaccination, two weeks post third vaccination, and at tumor progression. The primer mix had 60 V beta and 13 J beta primers. Profiled with immunoSEQ multiplex PCR; TCRdb holds only in-frame clones, not every one. Of 75,000 to 100,000 clones listed, approximately 80% are singletons. The chain is built from TRBV9 and TRBJ1-6, with a possible D match to TRBD1 (5 bases). This specimen consisted of blood, obtained before dendritic cell vaccination. The sequence derives from a human donor with glioblastoma. CDR3 nucleotides: TGTGCCAGCAGCATCAGCGGGGGTGATTCACCCCTCCACTTT. Its translation: CASSISGGDSPLHF.